This record covers a single T cell receptor (beta chain). TCRdb reprocessed the RACE reads via MiXCR and lists one record per CDR3 protein. Of around 80,000 distinct CDR3 sequences listed, around 8.7% are singletons. The data belong to a study of human T cells and chemical hapten exposure. Study overall: Per-sample TCR yield variation was attributed mainly to small pooled library volume differences.

The germline V and J ends were trimmed by 6 bases and 0 bases, with 5 bases remaining between them. The CDR3 contains 12 residues. Germline lookup yields CDR1 ENHRY and CDR2 SYGVKD. Time point reported: healthy volunteer bleed at 6 weeks. The authors' total RNA extraction used unfractionated whole blood. The V call is TRBV10-3, the J call TRBJ1-1; D is undetermined. This receptor was identified in a male donor in good health. Some clones in this sample may be carry-over from other donors' samples. The sequenced sample consisted of whole blood. CDR3 sequence reads: CAIRSMNTEAFF. CDR3 coding DNA: TGTGCCATCAGGAGTATGAACACTGAAGCTTTCTTT.